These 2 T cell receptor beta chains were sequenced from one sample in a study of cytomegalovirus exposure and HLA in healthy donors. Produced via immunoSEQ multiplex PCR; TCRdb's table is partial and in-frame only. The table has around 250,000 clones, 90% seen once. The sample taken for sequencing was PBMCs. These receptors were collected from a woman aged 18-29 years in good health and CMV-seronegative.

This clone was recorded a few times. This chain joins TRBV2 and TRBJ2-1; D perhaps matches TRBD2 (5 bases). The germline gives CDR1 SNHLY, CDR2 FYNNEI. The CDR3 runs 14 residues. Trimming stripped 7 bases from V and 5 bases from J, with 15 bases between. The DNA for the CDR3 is TGTGCCAGCACCCGGGAAGCCCCGAACAATGAGCAGTTCTTC. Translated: CASTREAPNNEQFF.

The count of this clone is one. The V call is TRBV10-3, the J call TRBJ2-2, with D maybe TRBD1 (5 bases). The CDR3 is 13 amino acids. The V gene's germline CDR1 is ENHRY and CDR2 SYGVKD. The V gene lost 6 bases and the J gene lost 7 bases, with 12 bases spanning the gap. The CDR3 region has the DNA TGTGCCATCAGCGGGCAGGGCGTCGGGGAGCTGTTTTTT. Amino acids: CAISGQGVGELFF.